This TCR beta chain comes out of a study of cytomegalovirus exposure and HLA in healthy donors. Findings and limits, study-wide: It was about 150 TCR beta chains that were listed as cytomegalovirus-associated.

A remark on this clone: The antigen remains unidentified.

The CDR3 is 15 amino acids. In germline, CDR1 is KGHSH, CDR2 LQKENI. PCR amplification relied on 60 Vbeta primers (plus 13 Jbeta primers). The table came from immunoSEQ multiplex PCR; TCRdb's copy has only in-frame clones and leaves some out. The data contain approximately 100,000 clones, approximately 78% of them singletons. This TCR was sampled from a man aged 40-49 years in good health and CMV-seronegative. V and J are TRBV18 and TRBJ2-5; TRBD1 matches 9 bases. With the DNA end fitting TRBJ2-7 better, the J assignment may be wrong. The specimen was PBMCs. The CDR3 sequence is CASSTTGGRTYEQYF. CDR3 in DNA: TGTGCCAGCTCAACCACAGGGGGCAGGACCTACGAGCAGTACTTC.